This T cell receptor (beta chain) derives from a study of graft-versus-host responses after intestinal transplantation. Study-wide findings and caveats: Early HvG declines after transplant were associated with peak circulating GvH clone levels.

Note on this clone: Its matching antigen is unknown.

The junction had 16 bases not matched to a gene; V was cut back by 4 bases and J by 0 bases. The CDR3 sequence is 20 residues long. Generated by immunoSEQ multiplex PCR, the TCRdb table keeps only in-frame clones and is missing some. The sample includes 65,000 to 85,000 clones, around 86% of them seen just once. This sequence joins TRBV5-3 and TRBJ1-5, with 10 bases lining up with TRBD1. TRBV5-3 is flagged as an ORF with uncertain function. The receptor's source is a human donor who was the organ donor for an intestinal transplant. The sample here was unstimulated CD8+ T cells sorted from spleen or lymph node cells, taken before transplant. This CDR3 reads CARSDSNGGTGDNSNQPQHF. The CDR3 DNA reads TGTGCCAGAAGCGACTCAAACGGTGGGACAGGGGATAATAGCAATCAGCCCCAGCATTTT.